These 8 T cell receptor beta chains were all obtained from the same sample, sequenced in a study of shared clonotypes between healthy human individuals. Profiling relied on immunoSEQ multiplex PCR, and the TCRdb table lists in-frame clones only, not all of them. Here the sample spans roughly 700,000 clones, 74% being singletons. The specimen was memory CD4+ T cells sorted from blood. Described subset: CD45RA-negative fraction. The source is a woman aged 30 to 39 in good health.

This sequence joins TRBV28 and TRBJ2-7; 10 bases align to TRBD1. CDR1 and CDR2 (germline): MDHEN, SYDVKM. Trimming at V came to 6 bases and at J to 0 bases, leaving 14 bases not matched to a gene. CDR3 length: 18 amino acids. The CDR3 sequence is CASSSDRGLYRSSYEQYF. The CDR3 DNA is TGTGCCAGCAGCTCCGACAGGGGGCTCTACCGGAGCTCCTACGAGCAGTACTTC.

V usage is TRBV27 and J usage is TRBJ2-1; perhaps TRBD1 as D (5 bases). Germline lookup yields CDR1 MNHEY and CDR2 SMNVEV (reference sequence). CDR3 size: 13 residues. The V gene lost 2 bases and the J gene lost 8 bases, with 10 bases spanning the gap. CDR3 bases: TGTGCCAGCAGTTTAACAGGTTCGGATGAGCAGTTCTTC. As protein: CASSLTGSDEQFF.

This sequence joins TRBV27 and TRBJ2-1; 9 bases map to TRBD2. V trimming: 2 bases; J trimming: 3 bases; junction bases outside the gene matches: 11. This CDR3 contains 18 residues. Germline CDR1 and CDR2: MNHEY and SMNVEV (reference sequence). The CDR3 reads CASSLRVVTSGNYNEQFF. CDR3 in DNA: TGTGCCAGCAGTTTAAGGGTGGTGACTAGCGGAAACTACAATGAGCAGTTCTTC.

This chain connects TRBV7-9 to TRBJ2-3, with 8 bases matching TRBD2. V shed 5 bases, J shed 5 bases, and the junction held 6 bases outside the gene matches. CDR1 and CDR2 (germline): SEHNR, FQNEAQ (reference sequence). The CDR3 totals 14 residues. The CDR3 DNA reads TGTGCCAGCAGCCCGGCGCTAGCGGGAGATACGCAGTATTTT. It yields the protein CASSPALAGDTQYF.

The CDR3 sequence is CASSEGQGGNTEAFF. The CDR3 nucleotides read TGTGCCAGCAGTGAGGGACAGGGTGGGAACACTGAAGCTTTCTTT. This rearrangement joins TRBV6-6 to TRBJ1-1; 9 bases match TRBD1. Germline V CDR1 and CDR2: MNHNY, SVGAGI (reference sequence). The V segment lost 5 bases and the J segment 1 base; nucleotides outside the gene matches: 5. The CDR3 totals 15 residues.

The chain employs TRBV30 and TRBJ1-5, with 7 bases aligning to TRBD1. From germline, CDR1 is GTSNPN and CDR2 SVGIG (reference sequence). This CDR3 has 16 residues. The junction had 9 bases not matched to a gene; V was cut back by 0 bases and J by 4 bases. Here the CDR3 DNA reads TGTGCCTGGAGTGTCTACAGGGGATCCCGAAATCAGCCCCAGCATTTT. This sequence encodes CAWSVYRGSRNQPQHF.

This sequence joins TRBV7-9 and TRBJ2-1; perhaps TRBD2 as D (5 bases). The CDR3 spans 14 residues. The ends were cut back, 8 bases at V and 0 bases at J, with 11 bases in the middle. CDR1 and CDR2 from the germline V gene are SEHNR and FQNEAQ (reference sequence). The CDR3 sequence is CASGGGSSYNEQFF. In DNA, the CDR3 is TGTGCCAGCGGAGGCGGCAGCTCCTACAATGAGCAGTTCTTC.

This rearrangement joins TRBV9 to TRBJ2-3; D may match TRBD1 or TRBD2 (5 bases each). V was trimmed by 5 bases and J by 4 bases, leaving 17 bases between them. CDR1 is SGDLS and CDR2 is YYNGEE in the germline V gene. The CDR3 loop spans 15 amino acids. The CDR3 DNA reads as TGTGCCAGCAGTGGGCACGGGGCCCAGGCAGATACGCAGTATTTT. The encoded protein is CASSGHGAQADTQYF.